The 23 T cell receptor beta chains in this list originate from one sample, sequenced in a study of tumor-infiltrating lymphocytes in primary liver carcinoma. Total RNA amounting to 500 ng was the source from which TCR beta cDNA was made with a constant-region primer. Slightly modified ARM-PCR, run as three nested multiplex PCR rounds, produced the TCR beta libraries. The first two PCR rounds used TRBV1-TRBV30 forward primers with a C-beta reverse primer, roughly 10 cycles each. TCRdb re-analysed the multiplex PCR reads in MiXCR, keeping a single row per CDR3 protein. The data hold 100,000 or so distinct CDR3 sequences, with 80% to 85% observed a single time. From unsorted bulk tissue weighing roughly 17-34 mg, DNA and RNA were co-extracted. Sequencing was done on a sample of liver tumor tissue from sampling region 3. The subset was: tumor region T3, left-lateral pole. These receptors were obtained from a man between 40 and 49 years old with primary liver carcinoma and hepatitis B virus infection.

The V and J genes are TRBV6-2 or TRBV6-3 and TRBJ1-5; tentatively, D is TRBD1 (5 bases). With the DNA end fitting TRBJ2-3 better, the J assignment may be wrong. The germline V gene has CDR1 MNHEY and CDR2 SVGEGT. CDR3 length equals 15 residues. Written as DNA, the CDR3 is TGTGCCAGCAGCCCATGGGGCAGGGTATACCAGCCCCAGTATTTT. Its protein product is CASSPWGRVYQPQYF.

In this sample, this clonotype turned up a few times. Being one base from a much bigger clone, this may be a read error. The rearrangement joins TRBV7-9 to TRBJ2-4; no clear D gene. Germline CDR1 SEHNR, CDR2 FQNEAQ (reference sequence). The CDR3 has 12 amino acids. The V end lost 4 bases, the J end lost 7 bases, and 8 bases lay between the germline ends. CDR3: CASSSPNNIQYF. CDR3 sequence (DNA): TGTGCCAGCAGCTCCCCAAATAACATTCAGTACTTC.

This chain links TRBV6-6 with TRBJ2-1; tentative D call: TRBD2 (5 bases). From germline, CDR1 is MNHNY and CDR2 SVGAGI (reference sequence). The CDR3 is made up of 16 amino acids. The CDR3 DNA sequence: TGTGCTACCAGTGACTTTATTGGGATTCGGGATAATGAGCAGTTCTTC. Encoded protein: CATSDFIGIRDNEQFF.

About this clonotype: The junction departs from germline at one end; a sequencing error may be responsible. The chain combines TRBV6-5 with TRBJ2-1, with TRBD2 identical over 11 bases. The CDR3 contains 15 residues. Germline CDR1 and CDR2: MNHEY and SVGAGI. DNA of the CDR3: TGTGTCAGCAGCTCACTAGCGGGAGAGTACAATGAGCAGTTCTTC. Translating gives CVSSSLAGEYNEQFF.

With regard to this clonotype: The junction departs from germline at one end; a sequencing error may be responsible. The rearrangement links TRBV6-2 or TRBV6-3 to TRBJ2-7; the D is unclear. The CDR3 totals 15 residues. Germline assignment: CDR1 MNHEY and CDR2 SVGEGT. The CDR3 DNA sequence: TGTGCCAGCAGTTACTCAGATGGATTCCCCTACGAGCAGAACTTC. This sequence encodes CASSYSDGFPYEQNF.

With respect to this clonotype: As the CDR3 is not closed by the conserved phenylalanine or tryptophan, this likely results from a read error. The rearrangement links TRBV11-1 to TRBJ2-6, with D hard to call. V lost 10 bases and J 0 bases, leaving 10 bases between the germline ends. The CDR3 is 14 residues long. Germline V gene lookup returns CDR1 SGHAT and CDR2 FQDESV (reference sequence). The CDR3 sequence: CANSWNSGANVLTL. CDR3 in DNA: TGTGCCAATAGCTGGAACTCTGGGGCCAACGTCCTGACTCTC.

Comment on this clonotype: Germline and junction disagree at one end, which may indicate a read error. J is TRBJ2-5 and V is TRBV5-5, with 11 bases lining up with TRBD2. The CDR3 consists of 14 residues. Germline V gene sequence: CDR1 SGHKS, CDR2 YYEKEE (reference sequence). The CDR3 bases are TGTGCCAGCAGTTCGAAGACTAGCGGGGAGATCCAGTACTTC. Residues: CASSSKTSGEIQYF.

The chain is built from TRBV6-2 or TRBV6-3 and TRBJ2-1; D may be TRBD2 (6 bases). V lost 9 bases and J lost 3, with 21 bases in between. CDR3 size: 16 residues. Germline CDR1 MNHEY, CDR2 SVGEGT. The CDR3 region has the DNA TGTGCCAGTACTGGGTCTAGCGCCGAGCACTACAATGAGCAGTTCTTC. It specifies CASTGSSAEHYNEQFF.

Comments on this clonotype: The missing conserved phenylalanine or tryptophan at the end of this CDR3 makes a read error likely. The rearrangement joins TRBV4-1 to TRBJ1-2; possibly TRBD1 for D (5 bases). In germline, CDR1 is MGHRA, CDR2 YSYEKL. The CDR3 is 14 residues long. The CDR3 coding sequence is TGCGGCAGCAGCCAATGTCAGGGATTCTATGGCTACACCTCC. Protein sequence: CGSSQCQGFYGYTS.

CDR3 sequence (DNA): TGCAGCGTCCATAGCGGGAATCTTGAGCAGTTCTTC. This translates into CSVHSGNLEQFF. This chain joins TRBV29-1 and TRBJ2-1, with 8 bases fitting TRBD2. The CDR3 is 12 residues long. The V gene end was trimmed by 6 bases and the J gene end by 9 bases; junction bases not matched to a gene: 7. CDR1 SQVTM and CDR2 ANQGSEA come from the germline V gene.

This chain joins TRBV6-1 and TRBJ2-1; D is unresolved. Per the germline V gene, CDR1 is MNHNS and CDR2 is SASEGT. V lost 9 bases and J 10 bases, leaving 25 bases between the germline ends. This CDR3 comprises 15 residues. CDR3 sequence reads: CASSTGSSGQWEQFF. The CDR3, as DNA: TGTGCCAGTAGTACCGGGTCTAGTGGCCAATGGGAGCAGTTCTTC.

This clonotype has a single count. The rearrangement joins TRBV11-2 to TRBJ2-5; D is possibly TRBD1 (6 bases). Looked up from germline, CDR1 is SGHAT and CDR2 is FQNNGV. The CDR3 has 15 residues. The germline V and J ends were trimmed by 8 bases and 7 bases, with 23 bases remaining between them. CDR3 sequence: CASGSRSVPGVTQYF. The DNA for the CDR3 is TGTGCCAGCGGCTCCCGGTCAGTCCCAGGGGTGACCCAGTACTTC.

The count of this clonotype is one. One end of the junction is discordant with germline, which a read error may explain. This chain joins TRBV11-1 and TRBJ2-1; D may be TRBD1 (5 bases). CDR3 length: 15 residues. From germline, CDR1 is SGHAT and CDR2 FQDESV (reference sequence). CDR3 amino acids: CASSFQGSLNNAQFF. The CDR3 DNA reads TGTGCCAGCAGCTTCCAGGGATCGCTGAACAATGCGCAGTTCTTC. Looking up the rest from reference TRBV11-1 and TRBJ2-1 gives the full variable domain: EAEVAQSPRYKITEKSQAVAFWCDPISGHATLYWYRQILGQGPELLVQFQDESVVDDSQLPKDRFSAERLKGVDSTLKIQPAELGDSAMYLCASSFQGSLNNAQFFGPGTRLTVL.

About this clonotype: One end of the junction is discordant with germline, which a read error may explain. The chain is built from TRBV6-5 and TRBJ2-5; TRBD1 agrees at 9 bases. Germline V gene lookup returns CDR1 MNHEY and CDR2 SVGAGI. The CDR3 spans 14 residues. CDR3 DNA: TGTGCCAGCAGTTTCGGACAGGGGCTAGAGACTCAGTACTTC. Translating it yields CASSFGQGLETQYF.

In the case of this clonotype: Without the conserved terminal phenylalanine or tryptophan, this CDR3 likely stems from a read error. The chain combines TRBV6-1 with TRBJ1-6; D not resolved. V was cut by 4 bases and J by 9 bases, with 19 bases left in between. The CDR3 totals 16 residues. Per germline, CDR1 MNHNS and CDR2 SASEGT. CDR3 bases: TGTGCCAGCAGTGCCTGGACGAATCTCTGGGGTTCACCCCTCCACTTG. Translated: CASSAWTNLWGSPLHL.

On this clonotype: Germline is not matched at one junction end, which may reflect a read error. This rearrangement joins TRBV5-4 to TRBJ2-1, with unresolved D. Per germline, CDR1 SGHNT and CDR2 YYREEE (reference sequence). The CDR3 has 13 amino acids. The CDR3 nucleotides read TGTGACAGCAGCTTGGAGCAGTACAATGAGCAGTTCTTC. It translates to CDSSLEQYNEQFF.

Turning to this clonotype: Germline and junction disagree at one end, which may indicate a read error. V and J are TRBV6-1 and TRBJ1-1; D unresolved. Per the germline V gene, CDR1 is MNHNS and CDR2 is SASEGT. The CDR3 covers 13 residues. The CDR3 coding sequence is TGTGCCTGCAGTGATGCTAGGAACACTGAAGCTTTCTTT. This sequence encodes CACSDARNTEAFF.

As regards this clonotype: The germline gene is not matched at one end of the junction; a read error may be the cause. The chain couples TRBV14 to TRBJ2-1; 8 bases map to TRBD1. The CDR3 spans 17 residues. The V gene's germline CDR1 is SGHDN and CDR2 FVKESK. The CDR3 nucleotides read TGTGCCAGCAGCCAAGAGGGTCAGGGGGCAGGGTATAATGAGCACTTCTTC. Amino acid sequence: CASSQEGQGAGYNEHFF.

This clonotype was seen just once. The junction departs from germline at one end; a sequencing error may be responsible. The chain uses TRBV5-6 and TRBJ1-5; D gene ambiguous. Germline V gives CDR1 SGHDT, CDR2 YYEEEE. The CDR3 has 13 amino acids. Here the CDR3 reads CASSLGPYQPQHF. The CDR3 DNA reads TGTGCCAGCAGCTTGGGTCCGTACCAGCCTCAGCATTTT.

The V call is TRBV4-2, the J call TRBJ2-7; no reliable D call. Trimming left V 1 base short and J 4 bases short, with 14 bases between. CDR3 length: 15 amino acids. Germline CDR1 LGHNA, CDR2 YNFKEQ. CDR3 in amino acids: CASSQGTRSQYEQYF. The CDR3 nucleotides are TGTGCCAGCAGCCAAGGCACCAGGTCTCAATACGAGCAGTACTTC.

This chain uses TRBV6-6 with TRBJ1-1; TRBD1 matches 8 bases. CDR3 length: 13 residues. Germline V lookup: CDR1 MNHNY, CDR2 SVGAGI (reference sequence). The CDR3 spells CTNNTGGTTEAFF. CDR3 DNA: TGTACCAACAACACAGGGGGGACTACTGAAGCTTTCTTT.

The chain carries TRBV6-5 and TRBJ2-2; weak D call: TRBD2 (7 bases). This CDR3 region has 16 residues. V was shortened by 6 bases and J by 13 bases, with 27 bases between the two germline ends. CDR1 MNHEY and CDR2 SVGAGI come from the germline V gene. The CDR3 loop is CASRGVSAGHTAGLFF. The CDR3 nucleotides read TGTGCCAGCAGGGGGGTCTCAGCGGGACACACCGCGGGGCTGTTTTTT.

Of note for this clonotype: Germline is not matched at one junction end, which may reflect a read error. The rearrangement joins TRBV6-1 to TRBJ1-4; D is ambiguous. CDR1 and CDR2 (germline): MNHNS, SASEGT. The CDR3 contains 16 residues. The CDR3 nucleotides are TGTGCCAGCAATGAAGCGGGTATTGCAACTATTGAAAAACTGTTTTTT. This encodes CASNEAGIATIEKLFF.